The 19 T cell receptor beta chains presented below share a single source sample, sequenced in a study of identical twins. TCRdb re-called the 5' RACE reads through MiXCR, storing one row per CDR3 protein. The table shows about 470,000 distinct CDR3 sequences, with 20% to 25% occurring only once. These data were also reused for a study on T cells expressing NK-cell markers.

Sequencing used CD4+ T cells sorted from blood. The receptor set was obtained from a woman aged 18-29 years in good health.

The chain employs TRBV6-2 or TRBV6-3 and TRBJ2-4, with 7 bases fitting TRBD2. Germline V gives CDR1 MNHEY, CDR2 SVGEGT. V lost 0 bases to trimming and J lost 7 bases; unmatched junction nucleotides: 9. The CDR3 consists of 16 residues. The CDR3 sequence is CASSYSRDEGGNIQYF. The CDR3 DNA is TGTGCCAGCAGTTACTCGAGGGATGAGGGAGGGAACATTCAGTACTTC.

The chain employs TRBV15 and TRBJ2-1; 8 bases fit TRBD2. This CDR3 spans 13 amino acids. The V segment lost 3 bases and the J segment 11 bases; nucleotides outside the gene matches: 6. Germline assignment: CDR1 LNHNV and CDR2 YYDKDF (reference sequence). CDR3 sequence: CATSSDLSGKQFF. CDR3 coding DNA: TGTGCCACCAGCAGCGACCTTAGCGGGAAGCAGTTCTTC.

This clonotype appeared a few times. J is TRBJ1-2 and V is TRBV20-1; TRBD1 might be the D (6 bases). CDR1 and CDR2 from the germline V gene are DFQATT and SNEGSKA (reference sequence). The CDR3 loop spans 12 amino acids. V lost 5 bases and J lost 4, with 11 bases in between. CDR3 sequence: CSAHRALYGYTF. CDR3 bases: TGCAGTGCTCACAGGGCTCTCTATGGCTACACCTTC.

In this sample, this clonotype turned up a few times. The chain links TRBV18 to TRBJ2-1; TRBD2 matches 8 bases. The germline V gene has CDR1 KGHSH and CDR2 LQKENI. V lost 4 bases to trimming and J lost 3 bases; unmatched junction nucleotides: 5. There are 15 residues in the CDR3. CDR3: CASSLSGGHYNEQFF. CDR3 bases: TGTGCCAGCTCACTATCGGGAGGGCACTACAATGAGCAGTTCTTC.

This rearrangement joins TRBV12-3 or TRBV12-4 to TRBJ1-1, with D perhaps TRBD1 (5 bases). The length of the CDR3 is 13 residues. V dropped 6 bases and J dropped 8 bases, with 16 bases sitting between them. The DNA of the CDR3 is TGTGCCAGCAGCCAAACCTTCACAGGAGAAGCTTTCTTT. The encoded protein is CASSQTFTGEAFF.

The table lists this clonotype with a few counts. CDR3 sequence (DNA): TGTGCCAGCTTAGGGGGACGGTGGAACACTGAAGCTTTCTTT. This codes for CASLGGRWNTEAFF. V gene TRBV11-3 combines with J gene TRBJ1-1; D perhaps matches TRBD1 (6 bases). Germline V gene data show CDR1 as SGHNT and CDR2 as YENEEA. V shed 8 bases and J shed 1 base, with 14 bases lying between them. The CDR3 sequence is 14 residues long. Using reference TRBV11-3 and TRBJ1-1 for the parts outside the CDR3, the full variable domain is EAGVVQSPRYKIIEKKQPVAFWCNPISGHNTLYWYLQNLGQGPELLIRYENEEAVDDSQLPKDRFSAERLKGVDSTLKIQPAELGDSAVYLCASLGGRWNTEAFFGQGTRLTVV.

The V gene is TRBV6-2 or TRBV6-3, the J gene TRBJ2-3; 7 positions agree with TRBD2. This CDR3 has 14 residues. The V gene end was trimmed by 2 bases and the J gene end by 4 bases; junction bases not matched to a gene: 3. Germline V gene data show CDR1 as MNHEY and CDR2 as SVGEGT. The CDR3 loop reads CASSYAGEADTQYF. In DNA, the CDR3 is TGTGCCAGCAGTTACGCGGGGGAGGCAGATACGCAGTATTTT.

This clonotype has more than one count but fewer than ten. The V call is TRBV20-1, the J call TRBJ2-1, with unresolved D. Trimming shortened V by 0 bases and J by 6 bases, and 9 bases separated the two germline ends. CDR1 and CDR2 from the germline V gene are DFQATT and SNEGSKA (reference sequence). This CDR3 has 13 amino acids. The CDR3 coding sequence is TGCAGTGCTAGAGATCCCCTAGTCAATGAGCAGTTCTTC. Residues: CSARDPLVNEQFF.

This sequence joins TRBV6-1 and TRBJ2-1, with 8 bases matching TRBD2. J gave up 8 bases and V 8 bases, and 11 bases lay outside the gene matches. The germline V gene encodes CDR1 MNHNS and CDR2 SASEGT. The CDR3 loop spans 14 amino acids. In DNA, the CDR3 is TGTGCCAGCCTCCTCGGGGGGGCTGTGGATGAGCAGTTCTTC. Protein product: CASLLGGAVDEQFF.

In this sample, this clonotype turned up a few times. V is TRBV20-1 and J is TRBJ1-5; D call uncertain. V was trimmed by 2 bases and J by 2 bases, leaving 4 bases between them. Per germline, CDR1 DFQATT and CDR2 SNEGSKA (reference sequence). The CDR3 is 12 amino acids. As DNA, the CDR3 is TGCAGTGCTAGAAGGGGCAATCAGCCCCAGCATTTT. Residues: CSARRGNQPQHF.

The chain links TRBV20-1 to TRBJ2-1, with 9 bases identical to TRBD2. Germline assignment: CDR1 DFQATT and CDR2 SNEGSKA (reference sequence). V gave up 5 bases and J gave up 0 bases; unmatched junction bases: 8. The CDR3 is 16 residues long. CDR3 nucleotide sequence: TGCAGTGCTCCTAAGCGGGAGGCGAGCTCCTACAATGAGCAGTTCTTC. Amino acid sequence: CSAPKREASSYNEQFF.

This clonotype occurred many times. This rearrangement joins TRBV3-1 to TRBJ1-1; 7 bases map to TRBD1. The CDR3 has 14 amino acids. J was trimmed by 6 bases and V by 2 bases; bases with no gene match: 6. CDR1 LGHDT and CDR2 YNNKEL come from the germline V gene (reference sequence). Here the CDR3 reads CASSQTGAGAEAFF. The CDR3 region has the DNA TGTGCCAGCAGCCAAACAGGGGCCGGAGCTGAAGCTTTCTTT.

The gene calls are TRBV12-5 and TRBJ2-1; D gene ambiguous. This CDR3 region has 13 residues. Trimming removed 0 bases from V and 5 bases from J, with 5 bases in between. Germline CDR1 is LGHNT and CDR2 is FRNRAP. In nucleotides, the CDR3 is TGTGCTAGTGGTTTGGTACATGACAATGAGCAGTTCTTC. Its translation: CASGLVHDNEQFF.

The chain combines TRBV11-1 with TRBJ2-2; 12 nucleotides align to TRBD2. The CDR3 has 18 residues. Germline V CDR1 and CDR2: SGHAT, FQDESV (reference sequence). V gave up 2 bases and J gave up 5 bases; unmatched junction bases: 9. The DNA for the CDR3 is TGTGCCAGCAGCTTATTACTAGCGGGAGGCCCGAGTACCGGGGAGCTGTTTTTT. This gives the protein CASSLLLAGGPSTGELFF.

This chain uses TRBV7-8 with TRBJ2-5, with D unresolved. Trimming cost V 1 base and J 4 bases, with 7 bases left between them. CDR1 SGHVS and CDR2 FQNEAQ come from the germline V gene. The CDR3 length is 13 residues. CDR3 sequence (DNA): TGTGCCAGCAGCTTAGTAACTCGAGAGACCCAGTACTTC. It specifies CASSLVTRETQYF.

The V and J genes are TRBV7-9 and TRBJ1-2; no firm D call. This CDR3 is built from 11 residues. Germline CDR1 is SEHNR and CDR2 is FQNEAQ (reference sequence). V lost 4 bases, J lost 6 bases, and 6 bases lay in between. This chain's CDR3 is CASSSMDGYTF. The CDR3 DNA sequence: TGTGCCAGCAGCTCTATGGATGGCTACACCTTC.

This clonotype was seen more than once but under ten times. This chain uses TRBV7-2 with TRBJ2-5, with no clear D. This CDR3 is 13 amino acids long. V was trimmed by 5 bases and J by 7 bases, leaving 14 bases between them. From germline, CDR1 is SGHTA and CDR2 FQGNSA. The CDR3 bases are TGTGCCAGCAGCCCCGGGCGGATGGGGACCCAGTACTTC. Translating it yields CASSPGRMGTQYF.

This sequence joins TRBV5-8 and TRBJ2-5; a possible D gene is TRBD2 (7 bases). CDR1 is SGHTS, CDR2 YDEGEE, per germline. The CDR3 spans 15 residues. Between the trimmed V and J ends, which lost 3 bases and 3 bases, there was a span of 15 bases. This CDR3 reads CASSWRRGGEETQYF. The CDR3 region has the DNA TGTGCCAGCAGCTGGAGGAGGGGGGGCGAAGAGACCCAGTACTTC.

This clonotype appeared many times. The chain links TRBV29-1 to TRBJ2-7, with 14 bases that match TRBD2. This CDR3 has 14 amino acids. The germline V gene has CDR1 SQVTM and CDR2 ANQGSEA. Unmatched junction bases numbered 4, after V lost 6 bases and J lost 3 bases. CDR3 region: CSVGTSGSHYEQYF. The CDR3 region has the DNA TGCAGCGTCGGGACTAGCGGGAGTCACTACGAGCAGTACTTC.